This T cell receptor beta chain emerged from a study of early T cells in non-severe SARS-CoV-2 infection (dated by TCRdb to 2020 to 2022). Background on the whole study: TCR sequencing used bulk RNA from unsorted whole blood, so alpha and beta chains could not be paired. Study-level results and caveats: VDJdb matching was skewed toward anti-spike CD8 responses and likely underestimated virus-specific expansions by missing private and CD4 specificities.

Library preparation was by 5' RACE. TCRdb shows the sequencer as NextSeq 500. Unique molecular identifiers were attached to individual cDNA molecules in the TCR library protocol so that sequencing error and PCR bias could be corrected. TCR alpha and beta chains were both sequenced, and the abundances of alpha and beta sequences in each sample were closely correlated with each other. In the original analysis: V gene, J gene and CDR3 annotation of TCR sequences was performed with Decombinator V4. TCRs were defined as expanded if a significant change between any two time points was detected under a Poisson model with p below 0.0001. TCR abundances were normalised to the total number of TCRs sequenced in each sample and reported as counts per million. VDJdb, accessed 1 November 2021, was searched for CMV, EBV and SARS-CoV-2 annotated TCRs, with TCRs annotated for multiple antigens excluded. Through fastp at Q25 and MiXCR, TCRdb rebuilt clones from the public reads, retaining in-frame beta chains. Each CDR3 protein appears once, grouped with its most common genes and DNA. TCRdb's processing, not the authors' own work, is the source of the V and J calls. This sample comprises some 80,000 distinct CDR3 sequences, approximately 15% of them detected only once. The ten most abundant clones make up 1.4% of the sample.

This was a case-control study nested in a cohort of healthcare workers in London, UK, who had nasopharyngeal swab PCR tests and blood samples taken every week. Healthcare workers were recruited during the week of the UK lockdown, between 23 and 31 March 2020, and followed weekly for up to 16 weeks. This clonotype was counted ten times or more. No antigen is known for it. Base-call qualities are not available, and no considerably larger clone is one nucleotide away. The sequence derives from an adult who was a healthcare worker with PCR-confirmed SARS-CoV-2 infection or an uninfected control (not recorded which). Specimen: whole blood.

The DNA sequence is as follows: TGTGCCAGCCGCATCGCCGGGCCGCCCTACGAGCAGTACTTC. Protein translation: CASRIAGPPYEQYF. The sequence joins TRBV27 to TRBJ2-7, with no reliable assignment of the D segment. V was cut back by 8 bases and J by 2 bases, leaving a gap of 16 bases between them. According to the germline V gene (reference sequence), CDR1 reads MNHEY and CDR2 reads SMNVEV. The CDR3 has 14 amino acids, counting the end cysteine and phenylalanine. Just CDR3 DNA is preserved here, 42 bases in frame from base 1.